A single sample is the source of the 29 T cell receptor beta chains below, sequenced in a study of regulatory T cells in long-lasting Graves disease. Construction of the TCR beta libraries employed iRepertoire HTBI primers in conjunction with Arm-PCR of CDR3 regions. TCRdb ran MiXCR on the multiplex PCR reads and lists one entry per CDR3 protein. The table records roughly 350,000 distinct CDR3 sequences, 15% to 20% of them present only once. Time point noted: newly diagnosed GD, antithyroid drugs for less than 3 months. From PBMCs, RNA was extracted and then used to make the TCR library. Separately, the same data were catalogued under a study of T cells in Graves' hyperthyroidism and ophthalmopathy.

Sequencing used peripheral blood mononuclear cells (PBMCs), obtained at new diagnosis, from a patient treated with antithyroid drugs. All receptors derive from a woman aged 18-30 years with Graves disease.

At least ten counts were recorded for this clonotype. DNA of the CDR3: TGCGCCAGCCGCCGAGCAGGGGCCCGGCAAGAGACCCAGTACTTC. It codes for CASRRAGARQETQYF. The genes are TRBV5-1 and TRBJ2-5, with a tentative D call TRBD1 (6 bases). Trimming left V 7 bases short and J 2 bases short, with 18 bases between. Germline CDR1 SGHRS, CDR2 YFSETQ. This CDR3 contains 15 residues.

V usage is TRBV5-1 and J usage is TRBJ2-5; D is possibly TRBD2 (6 bases). The CDR3 has 14 residues. Trimming took 0 bases from V and 3 from J, leaving 9 bases between them. Germline V gene lookup returns CDR1 SGHRS and CDR2 YFSETQ. CDR3 in amino acids: CASSLGGLKETQYF. DNA for the CDR3: TGCGCCAGCAGCTTGGGAGGACTAAAAGAGACCCAGTACTTC.

This clonotype was seen repeatedly, ten times or more. The rearrangement links TRBV12-3 or TRBV12-4 to TRBJ1-4; D gene unclear. CDR3 length: 14 amino acids. V lost 7 bases to trimming and J lost 8 bases, with 17 bases between them. This chain's CDR3 is CASTHGGSREKLFF. For the CDR3, the DNA is TGTGCCAGCACGCACGGCGGGTCACGGGAAAAACTGTTTTTT.

Ten or more counts support this clonotype. CDR3 in amino acids: CASSLARSWAGMNTEAFF. The CDR3 DNA is TGCGCCAGCAGCTTGGCCCGGTCGTGGGCAGGGATGAACACTGAAGCTTTCTTT. This sequence joins TRBV5-1 and TRBJ1-1; possible D gene TRBD1, 5 bases. Germline lookup yields CDR1 SGHRS and CDR2 YFSETQ. The CDR3 is made up of 18 amino acids. Trimming removed 0 bases from V and 0 bases from J, with 18 bases in between. The full variable domain, its missing parts supplied by reference TRBV5-1 and TRBJ1-1, is KAGVTQTPRYLIKTRGQQVTLSCSPISGHRSVSWYQQTPGQGLQFLFEYFSETQRNKGNFPGRFSGRQFSNSRSEMNVSTLELGDSALYLCASSLARSWAGMNTEAFFGQGTRLTVV.

This clonotype showed up many times. This chain uses TRBV5-5 with TRBJ1-1; D gene ambiguous. V lost 1 base to trimming and J lost 4 bases, with 8 bases between them. Germline CDR1 reads SGHKS; CDR2 reads YYEKEE (reference sequence). This CDR3 has 13 amino acids. The DNA for the CDR3 is TGTGCCAGCAGCTTGATCGACGGCACTGAAGCTTTCTTT. It encodes CASSLIDGTEAFF. The variable domain in full, completed from reference TRBV5-5 and TRBJ1-1, reads DAGVTQSPTHLIKTRGQQVTLRCSPISGHKSVSWYQQVLGQGPQFIFQYYEKEERGRGNFPDRFSARQFPNYSSELNVNALLLGDSALYLCASSLIDGTEAFFGQGTRLTVV.

This clonotype was recorded at least ten times. The chain is built from TRBV7-2 and TRBJ2-1; 7 positions agree with TRBD1. Germline CDR1 reads SGHTA; CDR2 reads FQGNSA. This CDR3 contains 15 residues. The V and J ends lost 0 bases and 4 bases, in that order; junction bases with no gene match: 3. CDR3 amino acids: CASSLAGTEYNEQFF. The CDR3, as DNA: TGTGCCAGCAGCTTAGCCGGGACAGAGTACAATGAGCAGTTCTTC.

This clonotype was seen repeatedly, ten times or more. This chain connects TRBV28 to TRBJ1-3; TRBD1 agrees at 8 bases. The junction had 7 bases not matched to a gene; V was cut back by 6 bases and J by 6 bases. The CDR3 has 14 amino acids. Germline loops: CDR1 MDHEN, CDR2 SYDVKM. The CDR3 nucleotides are TGTGCCAGCAGCCCGGGACAGGTAGAAAACACCATATATTTT. Translated, it gives CASSPGQVENTIYF. Based on the CDR3 plus reference TRBV28 and TRBJ1-3, the full variable domain is DVKVTQSSRYLVKRTGEKVFLECVQDMDHENMFWYRQDPGLGLRLIYFSYDVKMKEKGDIPEGYSVSREKKERFSLILESASTNQTSMYLCASSPGQVENTIYFGEGSWLTVV.

The chain links TRBV24-1 to TRBJ1-1; TRBD1 matches at 8 bases. Trimming took 4 bases from V and 4 from J; bases not matched to a gene: 4. CDR1 is KGHDR and CDR2 is SFDVKD in the germline V gene. This CDR3 has 14 residues. CDR3 amino acids: CATSDRQGSTEAFF. The DNA for the CDR3 is TGTGCCACCAGTGACAGACAGGGGAGCACTGAAGCTTTCTTT.

This clonotype was recorded a few times. The chain employs TRBV29-1 and TRBJ2-1; 8 bases fit TRBD2. V was clipped by 4 bases and J by 10 bases; unmatched bases: 15. The germline CDR1 and CDR2 sequences are SQVTM and ANQGSEA. This CDR3 has 15 residues. CDR3 nucleotide sequence: TGCAGCGTTGTAACTAGCGGCTTCCTCTCGGGGGAGCAGTTCTTC. It yields the protein CSVVTSGFLSGEQFF.

This clonotype was seen a handful of times. The chain carries TRBV28 and TRBJ2-1; 8 nucleotides align to TRBD2. The V segment lost 5 bases and the J segment 5 bases; nucleotides outside the gene matches: 11. This CDR3 has 16 amino acids. Per the germline V gene, CDR1 is MDHEN and CDR2 is SYDVKM. The CDR3 region is CASSPPTSGIHNEQFF. DNA of the CDR3: TGTGCCAGCAGTCCCCCCACTAGCGGAATACACAATGAGCAGTTCTTC.

This clonotype was recorded many times. The chain carries TRBV2 and TRBJ2-1, with D possibly being TRBD1 (5 bases). V lost 6 bases and J lost 9, with 12 bases in between. The CDR3 runs 12 residues. The germline gives CDR1 SNHLY, CDR2 FYNNEI. The CDR3 coding sequence is TGTGCCAGCAGGGACAACCCGGTTGAGCAGTTCTTC. Protein: CASRDNPVEQFF.

The table lists this clonotype with many counts. V gene TRBV12-3 or TRBV12-4 combines with J gene TRBJ2-1, with D possibly matching TRBD2 (6 bases). The germline V and J ends were trimmed by 8 bases and 5 bases, with 13 bases remaining between them. The CDR3 contains 13 residues. This CDR3 reads CASRPEGNNEQFF. CDR3 sequence (DNA): TGTGCCAGCCGGCCGGAGGGAAACAATGAGCAGTTCTTC.

The chain links TRBV7-3 to TRBJ2-1, with 12 bases matching TRBD2. The trim removed 2 bases at V and 8 bases at J, leaving 28 bases unmatched. The V gene's germline CDR1 is SGHTA and CDR2 FQGTGA. The CDR3 is made up of 23 amino acids. CDR3 in amino acids: CASSLWGLAGGKKTNGDVDEQFF. The CDR3 DNA reads as TGTGCCAGCAGCTTATGGGGTCTAGCGGGGGGGAAAAAAACTAATGGGGATGTAGATGAGCAGTTCTTC.

This clonotype has only a few counts. The genes are TRBV5-1 and TRBJ2-5; D perhaps matches TRBD2 (5 bases). The CDR3 is made up of 15 amino acids. Per the germline V gene, CDR1 is SGHRS and CDR2 is YFSETQ. The germline V and J ends were trimmed by 4 bases and 4 bases, with 17 bases remaining between them. In nucleotides, the CDR3 is TGCGCCAGCAGCAGCTTTATGAGTGGAGGAGAGACCCAGTACTTC. This translates into CASSSFMSGGETQYF.

The chain recombines TRBV4-1 with TRBJ2-3; 10 bases line up with TRBD2. This CDR3 has 18 amino acids. CDR1 and CDR2 (germline): MGHRA, YSYEKL. The V and J ends lost 1 base and 2 bases, in that order; junction bases with no gene match: 9. The CDR3 DNA sequence: TGCGCCAGCAGCCAAGGGACTAGCGGCCCTCTGCTCACAGATACGCAGTATTTT. Its translation is CASSQGTSGPLLTDTQYF.

This clonotype was seen ten or more times. J is TRBJ2-6 and V is TRBV6-2 or TRBV6-3, with D tentatively TRBD1 (6 bases). This CDR3 has 15 residues. The germline gives CDR1 MNHEY, CDR2 SVGEGT. Trimming removed 5 bases from V and 2 bases from J, with 10 bases in between. The CDR3 DNA sequence: TGTGCCAGCAGTGACTACAGGGCTGGGGCCAACGTCCTGACTTTC. It yields the protein CASSDYRAGANVLTF.

This clonotype occurred a few times. The chain joins TRBV28 to TRBJ2-1; D is ambiguous. This CDR3 region has 10 residues. The germline CDR1 and CDR2 sequences are MDHEN and SYDVKM. V lost 3 bases to trimming and J lost 9 bases, with 3 bases between them. CDR3 bases: TGTGCCAGCAGTTTTGCTGAGCAGTTCTTC. The encoded protein is CASSFAEQFF.

This clonotype was picked up a small number of times. The J gene is TRBJ1-2, the V gene TRBV29-1; 7 bases are shared with TRBD1. Germline V gene sequence: CDR1 SQVTM, CDR2 ANQGSEA. The CDR3 length is 15 residues. V lost 3 bases, J lost 4 bases, and 11 bases stayed unmatched. For the CDR3, the DNA is TGCAGCGTTGACGTGGAGGGGGCCCCTTTCTATGGCTACACCTTC. It is translated as CSVDVEGAPFYGYTF. Filled out from reference TRBV29-1 and TRBJ1-2, the complete variable domain reads SAVISQKPSRDICQRGTSLTIQCQVDSQVTMMFWYRQQPGQSLTLIATANQGSEATYESGFVIDKFPISRPNLTFSTLTVSNMSPEDSSIYLCSVDVEGAPFYGYTFGSGTRLTVV.

V is TRBV6-2 or TRBV6-3 and J is TRBJ1-2; 12 positions match TRBD1. This CDR3 is built from 15 residues. CDR1 and CDR2 (germline): MNHEY, SVGEGT. Trimming cost V 6 bases and J 2 bases; bases outside gene matches: 4. The CDR3 sequence: CASRGQGAGNYGYTF. CDR3 nucleotide sequence: TGTGCCAGCAGGGGACAGGGGGCGGGCAACTATGGCTACACCTTC.

The V gene is TRBV20-1, the J gene TRBJ2-1; D is ambiguous. V was pared by 0 bases and J by 7 bases, with 4 bases between. Germline V gene lookup returns CDR1 DFQATT and CDR2 SNEGSKA (reference sequence). CDR3 size: 11 residues. The CDR3 loop reads CSARDQNEQFF. In DNA form, the CDR3 reads TGCAGTGCTAGAGATCAAAATGAGCAGTTCTTC.

This clonotype was seen ten or more times. The chain employs TRBV28 and TRBJ1-5; maybe TRBD1 (6 bases). The CDR3 is 16 amino acids. Trimming took off 5 bases at V and 2 bases at J, with 16 bases between the two ends. Germline-derived CDR1 and CDR2 are MDHEN and SYDVKM. The CDR3 protein is CASSLGAPGGNQPQHF. The CDR3 coding sequence is TGTGCCAGCAGTCTCGGGGCCCCAGGGGGCAATCAGCCCCAGCATTTT.

This clonotype was counted between two and nine times. V usage is TRBV7-8 and J usage is TRBJ1-5; TRBD1 agrees at 10 bases. Per germline, CDR1 SGHVS and CDR2 FQNEAQ. V lost 0 bases to trimming and J lost 2 bases; unmatched junction nucleotides: 7. There are 18 residues in the CDR3. CDR3 protein: CASSLAPTGGGGNQPQHF. The CDR3 DNA is TGTGCCAGCAGCTTAGCTCCGACAGGGGGCGGCGGCAATCAGCCCCAGCATTTT.

The V call is TRBV7-2, the J call TRBJ2-3; 12 bases are a match to TRBD2. Germline-derived CDR1 and CDR2 are SGHTA and FQGNSA. The J segment lost 3 bases and the V segment lost 4 bases, leaving 14 bases of the junction unmatched. The CDR3 consists of 19 residues. The DNA of the CDR3 is TGTGCCAGCAGCTCCTCACGACTAGCGGGAGTTTCCGGGACAGATACGCAGTATTTT. Amino acids: CASSSSRLAGVSGTDTQYF. The variable domain in full, with the rest retrieved from reference TRBV7-2 and TRBJ2-3, is GAGVSQSPSNKVTEKGKDVELRCDPISGHTALYWYRQSLGQGLEFLIYFQGNSAPDKSGLPSDRFSAERTGGSVSTLTIQRTQQEDSAVYLCASSSSRLAGVSGTDTQYFGPGTRLTVL.

Many counts were recorded for this clonotype. This chain uses TRBV11-2 with TRBJ1-1; perhaps TRBD1 as D (5 bases). Germline lookup yields CDR1 SGHAT and CDR2 FQNNGV. The V end was cut by 3 bases, the J end by 11 bases, with 16 bases between. This CDR3 contains 13 residues. The CDR3 sequence is CASSFRTGSQAFF. For the CDR3, the DNA is TGTGCCAGCAGCTTCCGAACAGGTTCCCAGGCTTTCTTT. Using reference TRBV11-2 and TRBJ1-1 for the parts outside the CDR3, the full variable domain is EAGVAQSPRYKIIEKRQSVAFWCNPISGHATLYWYQQILGQGPKLLIQFQNNGVVDDSQLPKDRFSAERLKGVDSTLKIQPAKLEDSAVYLCASSFRTGSQAFFGQGTRLTVV.

In its sample, this clonotype was seen many times. For the CDR3, the DNA is TGTGCCAGCAGGGCCAGCGGGGGTAGCACAGATACGCAGTATTTT. This sequence encodes CASRASGGSTDTQYF. The chain is built from TRBV2 and TRBJ2-3, with TRBD2 matching 8 bases. The CDR3 contains 15 residues. Per germline, CDR1 SNHLY and CDR2 FYNNEI. V lost 6 bases to trimming and J lost 0 bases; unmatched junction nucleotides: 5.

Ten or more counts support this clonotype. The rearrangement joins TRBV27 to TRBJ2-7; D might be TRBD1 (6 bases). Germline V gene lookup returns CDR1 MNHEY and CDR2 SMNVEV (reference sequence). The CDR3 spans 16 residues. The germline V and J ends were trimmed by 7 bases and 6 bases, with 25 bases remaining between them. CDR3 loop: CASMLTYRVRSGEQYF. In DNA, the CDR3 is TGTGCCAGCATGCTGACTTACAGGGTGCGTTCAGGCGAGCAGTACTTC.

A remark on this clonotype: Possible read error: a much larger clone is one base away. The chain couples TRBV15 to TRBJ2-2; tentatively, D is TRBD2 (5 bases). Germline-derived CDR1 and CDR2 are LNHNV and YYDKDF (reference sequence). Trimming took 5 bases from V and 8 from J, leaving 12 bases between them. This CDR3 has 13 amino acids. Here the CDR3 reads CATSGGPLGELFF. CDR3 DNA: TGTGCCACCAGCGGAGGTCCCCTAGGGGAGCTGTTTTTT.

The sample holds many counts of this clonotype. The chain recombines TRBV7-3 with TRBJ2-3, with D possibly matching TRBD1 (6 bases). Germline CDR1 and CDR2: SGHTA and FQGTGA. Trimming cost V 2 bases and J 2 bases, with 8 bases left between them. This CDR3 contains 14 residues. The CDR3 region is CASSLLGATDTQYF. CDR3 nucleotide sequence: TGTGCCAGCAGCTTATTGGGGGCCACAGATACGCAGTATTTT.

This clonotype showed up many times. The chain joins TRBV3-1 to TRBJ1-4; 11 positions agree with TRBD1. The CDR3 runs 16 residues. Germline CDR1 and CDR2: LGHDT and YNNKEL (reference sequence). J was trimmed by 3 bases and V by 1 base; bases with no gene match: 1. The CDR3 protein is CASSQGTGGPNEKLFF. As DNA, the CDR3 is TGTGCCAGCAGCCAAGGGACAGGGGGCCCTAATGAAAAACTGTTTTTT.